This T cell receptor (beta chain) was recorded in a study of human T cells and chemical hapten exposure. This clonotype was seen repeatedly, ten times or more. CDR3 length equals 15 residues. TCRdb processed the RACE reads anew with MiXCR; each CDR3 protein has one entry. The top ten hold more than 1.5% of the sample, which has approximately 81,000 distinct CDR3 sequences, approximately 8% seen once. Time point: healthy volunteer bleed at 6 weeks. Unfractionated whole blood yielded the extracted total RNA. The TCR comes from a male donor in good health. Some clones in this sample may be carry-over from other donors' samples. The chain employs TRBV12-2 and TRBJ1-3. TRBV12-2 is noted as a pseudogene. The source material was whole blood. The CDR3 loop is CASRLAPATGNTIYF. CDR3 sequence (DNA): TGTGCAAGTCGCTTAGCGCCCGCGACTGGAAACACCATATATTTT.